Presented here are 14 T cell receptor beta chains from one specimen sequenced in a study. TCRdb reprocessed the RT-PCR reads via MiXCR and lists one record per CDR3 protein. The sample yields about 680,000 distinct CDR3 sequences, more than 13% seen once. Material: memory CD4+ T cells from blood. The source of these receptors is a female donor in good health, serving as a healthy control.

This rearrangement joins TRBV5-1 to TRBJ2-5; the match to TRBD1 covers 7 bases. This CDR3 spans 15 amino acids. The V gene's germline CDR1 is SGHRS and CDR2 YFSETQ. The V segment lost 4 bases and the J segment 2 bases; nucleotides outside the gene matches: 8. DNA for the CDR3: TGCGCCAGCAGCCCCACGACAGGGTATCAAGAGACCCAGTACTTC. As protein: CASSPTTGYQETQYF. The whole variable domain, remainder taken from reference TRBV5-1 and TRBJ2-5, is KAGVTQTPRYLIKTRGQQVTLSCSPISGHRSVSWYQQTPGQGLQFLFEYFSETQRNKGNFPGRFSGRQFSNSRSEMNVSTLELGDSALYLCASSPTTGYQETQYFGPGTRLLVL.

The chain has TRBV11-2 and TRBJ1-4; no clear D gene. Trimming removed 2 bases at V and 4 bases at J, with 8 bases between. Germline V gene sequence: CDR1 SGHAT, CDR2 FQNNGV. The CDR3 runs 14 residues. The CDR3 region is CASSLLGFNEKLFF. The CDR3 DNA sequence: TGTGCCAGCAGCTTATTAGGCTTTAATGAAAAACTGTTTTTT.

This clonotype has a count of ten or more. V usage is TRBV5-1 and J usage is TRBJ2-3, with TRBD2 matching 9 bases. V shed 4 bases and J 4 bases; nucleotides not matched to a gene: 13. Germline values: CDR1 SGHRS, CDR2 YFSETQ. CDR3 length equals 17 residues. The CDR3 nucleotides are TGCGCCAGCAGCCCTAGGAATAGCGGGAGTTGGGCAGATACGCAGTATTTT. It codes for CASSPRNSGSWADTQYF.

This chain links TRBV5-4 with TRBJ2-3; D is unclear. Deletions cut 0 bases from V and 5 bases from J, with 7 bases between. Germline V gene sequence: CDR1 SGHNT, CDR2 YYREEE (reference sequence). This CDR3 has 13 residues. CDR3 region: CASSLVFQDTQYF. The CDR3 DNA reads TGTGCCAGCAGCTTGGTTTTTCAAGATACGCAGTATTTT.

This clonotype was detected ten times or more. The chain links TRBV9 to TRBJ2-6, with D perhaps matching TRBD1 (6 bases). Germline CDR1 is SGDLS and CDR2 is YYNGEE. CDR3 length: 17 amino acids. V shed 1 base and J shed 1 base, with 12 bases lying between them. In nucleotides, the CDR3 is TGTGCCAGCAGCGTACAGGGGCGCTTTTCTGGGGCCAACGTCCTGACTTTC. As protein: CASSVQGRFSGANVLTF.

The V and J genes are TRBV28 and TRBJ1-2; D is ambiguous. The CDR3 extends over 14 amino acids. Trimming took 2 bases from V and 4 from J, leaving 11 bases between them. Germline V gene data show CDR1 as MDHEN and CDR2 as SYDVKM. CDR3 loop: CASSLTRVVYGYTF. In DNA form, the CDR3 reads TGTGCCAGCAGTTTAACGAGGGTAGTCTATGGCTACACCTTC.

The table lists this clonotype with many counts. The CDR3 loop is CASSYSSTSGHTYEQYF. DNA of the CDR3: TGTGCCAGCAGTTACTCGTCGACTAGCGGGCACACCTACGAGCAGTACTTC. J is TRBJ2-7 and V is TRBV6-5; 10 nucleotides agree with TRBD2. Trimming took 0 bases from V and 2 from J; bases not matched to a gene: 7. This CDR3 has 17 amino acids. Germline-derived CDR1 and CDR2 are MNHEY and SVGAGI.

The chain recombines TRBV20-1 with TRBJ2-1; no firm D call. The V end was cut by 6 bases, the J end by 0 bases, with 9 bases between. This CDR3 is 13 amino acids long. CDR1 DFQATT and CDR2 SNEGSKA come from the germline V gene (reference sequence). This chain's CDR3 is CSAYWSSYNEQFF. The CDR3 nucleotides are TGCAGTGCCTACTGGAGCTCCTACAATGAGCAGTTCTTC.

This clonotype was recorded many times. The gene calls are TRBV4-1 and TRBJ2-7; 8 bases line up with TRBD1. CDR1 is MGHRA, CDR2 YSYEKL, per germline. The CDR3 contains 14 residues. V dropped 1 base and J dropped 6; count of bases not matched to a gene: 5. The CDR3 reads CASSQADRAGEQYF. The DNA of the CDR3 is TGCGCCAGCAGCCAAGCGGACAGGGCTGGCGAGCAGTACTTC.

This clonotype has at least ten counts. This chain uses TRBV4-3 with TRBJ2-1, with D tentatively TRBD1 (5 bases). This CDR3 is built from 12 residues. Trimming pared 0 bases from V and 12 bases from J, leaving 9 bases between. Germline loops: CDR1 LGHNA, CDR2 YSLEER. The DNA for the CDR3 is TGCGCCAGCAGCCAAGATAGGGGTCGGCAGTTCTTC. It yields the protein CASSQDRGRQFF.

The V gene is TRBV20-1, the J gene TRBJ2-1; 7 nucleotides line up with TRBD2. CDR3 size: 15 residues. The germline V gene encodes CDR1 DFQATT and CDR2 SNEGSKA (reference sequence). V trimming: 3 bases; J trimming: 3 bases; junction bases outside the gene matches: 8. The CDR3 protein is CSASRSGDFYNEQFF. For the CDR3, the DNA is TGCAGTGCTAGTCGCAGCGGGGATTTCTACAATGAGCAGTTCTTC.

The rearrangement uses TRBV6-2 or TRBV6-3 and TRBJ1-1; D is ambiguous. The CDR3 has 13 amino acids. V was clipped by 7 bases and J by 3 bases, with 12 bases between them. Germline CDR1 reads MNHEY; CDR2 reads SVGEGT. This CDR3 reads CASNPGPDTEAFF. The CDR3 nucleotides read TGTGCCAGCAACCCCGGTCCGGACACTGAAGCTTTCTTT.

The chain carries TRBV28 and TRBJ2-3; no firm D call. CDR1 and CDR2 (germline): MDHEN, SYDVKM. CDR3 length equals 13 residues. Trimming removed 6 bases from V and 10 bases from J, with 17 bases in between. The CDR3 spells CASSYPSWSSQYF. The CDR3 DNA reads as TGTGCCAGCAGCTACCCCTCCTGGTCGTCGCAGTATTTT.

In this sample, this clonotype turned up a few times. The gene calls are TRBV3-1 and TRBJ1-3; D is unclear. From germline, CDR1 is LGHDT and CDR2 YNNKEL (reference sequence). V lost 1 base and J 0 bases, leaving 13 bases between the germline ends. The CDR3 covers 17 residues. This CDR3 reads CASSQVAFWGSGNTIYF. The CDR3 nucleotides read TGTGCCAGCAGCCAAGTAGCTTTCTGGGGCTCTGGAAACACCATATATTTT.